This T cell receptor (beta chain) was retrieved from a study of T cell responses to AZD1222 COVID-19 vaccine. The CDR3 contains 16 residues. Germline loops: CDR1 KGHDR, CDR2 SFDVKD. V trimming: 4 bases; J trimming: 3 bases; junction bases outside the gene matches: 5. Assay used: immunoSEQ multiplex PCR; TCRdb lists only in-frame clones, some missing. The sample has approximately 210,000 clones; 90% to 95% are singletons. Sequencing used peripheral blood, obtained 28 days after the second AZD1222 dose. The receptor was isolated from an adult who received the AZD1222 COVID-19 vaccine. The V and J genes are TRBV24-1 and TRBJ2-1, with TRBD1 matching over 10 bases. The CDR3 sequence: CATSDPGQGNYNEQFF. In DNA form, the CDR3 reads TGTGCCACCAGTGACCCGGGACAGGGGAACTACAATGAGCAGTTCTTC.